This T cell receptor (beta chain) was found in a study of human T cells and chemical hapten exposure. One entry per CDR3 protein, called by TCRdb with MiXCR from the RACE reads. Among tens of thousands of distinct CDR3 sequences listed, approximately 13% were seen once. Time point defined: patch test 3, about 24 weeks after DPC sensitization. Documented treatment: therapeutic diphenylcyclopropenone sensitization with weekly scalp DPC. This clonotype was recorded many times. Trimming took 1 base from V and 1 from J, leaving 13 bases between them. The CDR3 runs 16 residues. The germline gives CDR1 SGHAT, CDR2 FQNNGV.

The clonotype comes from a woman in her forties or fifties with alopecia areata. Some clones in this sample may be carry-over from other donors' samples. Sequencing used whole blood, obtained in connection with sensitization to the hapten diphenylcyclopropenone (DPC). The chain carries TRBV11-2 and TRBJ2-5; possible D gene TRBD1, 5 bases. The CDR3 spells CASSLAAWGSQETQYF. In DNA, the CDR3 is TGTGCCAGCAGCTTAGCTGCCTGGGGCAGCCAAGAGACCCAGTACTTC.